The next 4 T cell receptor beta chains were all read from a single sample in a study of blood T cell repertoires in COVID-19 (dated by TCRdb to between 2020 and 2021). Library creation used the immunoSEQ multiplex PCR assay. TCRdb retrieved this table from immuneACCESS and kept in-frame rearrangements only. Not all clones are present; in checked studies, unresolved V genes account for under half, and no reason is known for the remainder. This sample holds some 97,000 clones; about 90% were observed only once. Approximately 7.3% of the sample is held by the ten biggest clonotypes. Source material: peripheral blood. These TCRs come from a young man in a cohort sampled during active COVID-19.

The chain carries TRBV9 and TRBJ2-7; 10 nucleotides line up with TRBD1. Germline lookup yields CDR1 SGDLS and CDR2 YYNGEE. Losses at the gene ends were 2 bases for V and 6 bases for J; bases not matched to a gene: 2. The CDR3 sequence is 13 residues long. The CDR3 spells CASSVGTGVEQYF. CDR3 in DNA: TGTGCCAGCAGCGTTGGGACAGGGGTCGAGCAGTACTTC.

DNA of the CDR3: TGCGCCAGCAGCAGCACTCAGGGGGCGAACACCGGGGAGCTGTTTTTT. It encodes CASSSTQGANTGELFF. The gene calls are TRBV5-1 and TRBJ2-2; TRBD1 aligns across 7 bases. Germline CDR1 and CDR2: SGHRS and YFSETQ. The CDR3 runs 16 residues. With 4 bases clipped from V and 0 bases from J, the junction kept 6 bases outside the gene matches.

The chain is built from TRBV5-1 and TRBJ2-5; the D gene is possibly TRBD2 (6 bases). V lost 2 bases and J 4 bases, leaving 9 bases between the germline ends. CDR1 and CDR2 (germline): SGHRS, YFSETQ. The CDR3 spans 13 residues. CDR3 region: CASSFGGGETQYF. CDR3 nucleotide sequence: TGCGCCAGCAGCTTCGGGGGAGGAGAGACCCAGTACTTC.

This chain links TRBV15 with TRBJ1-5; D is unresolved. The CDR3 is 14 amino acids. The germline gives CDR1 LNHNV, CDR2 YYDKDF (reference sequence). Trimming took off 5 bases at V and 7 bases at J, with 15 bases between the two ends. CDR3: CATSPEEGWQPQHF. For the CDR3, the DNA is TGTGCCACCAGCCCAGAGGAGGGATGGCAGCCCCAGCATTTT.